The following is a T cell receptor (beta chain) sequence with its context. These data belong to a study of blood T cell repertoires in COVID-19. The wider study: T cells, B-cell-depleted T cells, or PBMCs supplied cDNA or gDNA.

Germline assignment: CDR1 MNHEY and CDR2 SVGAGI. The CDR3 covers 15 residues. Between the trimmed V and J ends, which lost 6 bases and 6 bases, there was a span of 20 bases. Data came from immunoSEQ multiplex PCR; TCRdb stores just in-frame clones and leaves some out. The repertoire holds just under 90,000 clones, with roughly 88% as singletons. The clonotype was recovered from a man in his sixties with acute or convalescent COVID-19. Sequenced input: peripheral blood. This rearrangement joins TRBV6-5 to TRBJ1-2; D gene ambiguous. The chain's CDR3 is CASSRNPARVDGYTF. For the CDR3, the DNA is TGTGCCAGCAGCCGTAACCCTGCTAGAGTGGATGGCTACACCTTC.